This section outlines one T cell receptor beta chain sequence together with its context. Its cognate antigen is unknown. A junction boundary mismatches the germline segment, possibly from a read error. This CDR3 region has 14 residues. Germline V gene data show CDR1 as MDHEN and CDR2 as SYDVKM. Sequencing used immunoSEQ multiplex PCR; TCRdb keeps in-frame clones, though not all of them. Here the sample spans about 130,000 clones, over 90% being singletons. The source of the sample is a study of graft-versus-host responses after intestinal transplantation. Overall study results and limits: GvH clones were identified in recipient marrow, with some first appearing in ileum or blood.

The specimen was unstimulated CD4+ T cells sorted from spleen or lymph node cells, collected before intestinal transplant. This chain links TRBV28 with TRBJ2-6; D remains ambiguous. This TCR was sampled from a human donor who received an intestinal transplant. The CDR3 bases are TGTGCATCTTCCAAAGGCCCTCGGGCGAACGTCCTGACTTTC. It is translated as CASSKGPRANVLTF.